The rows below give T cell receptor beta chains drawn from one sample of a study of blood T cell repertoires in COVID-19. Assay: immunoSEQ multiplex PCR; the TCRdb copy retains only in-frame clones and omits some. The data show about 56,000 clones, less than 90% seen once. Sequencing was done on a sample of peripheral blood. Receptors originate from an elderly woman with acute or convalescent COVID-19. CDR3s include the opening cysteine and the closing phenylalanine or tryptophan. Each record gives: V gene, clone size, CDR3 length, J gene, CDR3 protein. Expanded clones are given a class, and other clones once, few, many or no size at all.

>TRBV19|NA|14|TRBJ1-2
CASRETYKDYGYTF
>TRBV2|once|14|TRBJ2-1
CASMRDRGSNEQFF
>TRBV27|NA|14|TRBJ1-4
CASRRSRGNEKLFF
>TRBV10-3|NA|14|TRBJ1-2
CAIRGDSSNYGYTF
>TRBV6-5|NA|15|TRBJ1-2
CASSYSNRQGGGYTF
>TRBV7-2|NA|14|TRBJ1-1
CASSSAGVATEAFF
>TRBV2|NA|14|TRBJ2-3
CASSDGGLSDTQYF
>TRBV7-9|once|14|TRBJ1-1
CASSLSGVGTEAFF
>TRBV4-1|NA|16|TRBJ1-4
CASSQWGGATNEKLFF
>TRBV5-6|NA|16|TRBJ2-3
CASSSWGQGSTDTQYF
>TRBV4-1|NA|13|TRBJ2-3
CASSFRDSDTQYF
>TRBV3-1/TRBV3-2|NA|15|TRBJ2-1
CASSQGTSGRNEQFF
>TRBV10-2|NA|14|TRBJ2-7
CASRGGQNSYEQYF
>TRBV12-5|NA|17|TRBJ2-1
CASGFGTSGGLYNEQFF
>TRBV27|NA|16|TRBJ1-1
CASRNSPGQGNTEAFF
>TRBV5-1|NA|15|TRBJ2-2
CASSLDGGWTGELFF
>TRBV6-6|NA|15|TRBJ2-1
CASSYSLQRGSEQFF
>TRBV3-1/TRBV3-2|NA|15|TRBJ1-6
CASSSGSGYNSPLHF
>TRBV11-2|NA|18|TRBJ2-5
CASSLEDRGGGYQETQYF
>TRBV12-3/TRBV12-4|NA|13|TRBJ2-1
CASSWTSGNEQFF
>TRBV4-1|NA|16|TRBJ1-5
CASSQNRGENNQPQHF
>TRBV2|NA|15|TRBJ2-5
CASSEERDSGETQYF
>TRBV3-1/TRBV3-2|NA|14|TRBJ1-2
CASSHRQASYGYTF
>TRBV7-8|once|15|TRBJ2-7
CASSRGQGVTYEQYF
>TRBV5-1|NA|19|TRBJ2-1
CASSPTGTSGGRTYNEQFF
>TRBV7-9|NA|14|TRBJ2-7
CASSLGQVSYEQYF
>TRBV24-1|NA|17|TRBJ1-5
CATSECGRGYSNQPQHF
>TRBV3-1/TRBV3-2|NA|16|TRBJ2-5
CASSPWDRGGRETQYF
>TRBV5-6|NA|15|TRBJ2-7
CASSRDRGLAYEQYF
>TRBV7-9|NA|12|TRBJ2-5
CASSHAIETQYF
>TRBV6-5|NA|14|TRBJ1-1
CASSSRYVDTEAFF